The 32 T cell receptor beta chains given below trace back to one sample, sequenced in a study of shared clonotypes between healthy human individuals. Method: immunoSEQ multiplex PCR; TCRdb's copy keeps in-frame clones and lacks some. Here the sample spans approximately 980,000 clones, 70% to 85% being singletons. Input material: memory CD4+ T cells sorted from blood. Subset noted: CD45RA-negative fraction. These receptors originate from a man between 18 and 35 years old in good health.

This clone was picked up one time. This chain connects TRBV5-4 to TRBJ2-7, with D maybe TRBD1 (6 bases). Germline lookup yields CDR1 SGHNT and CDR2 YYREEE (reference sequence). V was clipped by 3 bases and J by 5 bases, with 12 bases between them. The CDR3 is 13 amino acids. CDR3 nucleotide sequence: TGTGCCAGCAGCTCCTCACAGGGAAACGAGCAGTACTTC. This codes for CASSSSQGNEQYF.

The chain joins TRBV18 to TRBJ2-7, with TRBD2 matching 9 bases. The germline CDR1 and CDR2 sequences are KGHSH and LQKENI. The ends lost 3 bases at V and 5 bases at J; junction bases unmatched: 14. CDR3 length: 17 residues. In nucleotides, the CDR3 is TGTGCCAGCTCACCGATGCACGGGGCGGGAGGGCCAAACGAGCAGTACTTC. This gives the protein CASSPMHGAGGPNEQYF.

This rearrangement joins TRBV7-8 to TRBJ2-1; the match to TRBD2 covers 8 bases. The CDR3 length is 16 residues. The junction had 16 bases not matched to a gene; V was cut back by 8 bases and J by 7 bases. Per the germline V gene, CDR1 is SGHVS and CDR2 is FQNEAQ. CDR3 loop: CASLPRPGGAQNEQFF. CDR3 bases: TGTGCCAGCCTGCCGCGTCCGGGGGGGGCTCAAAATGAGCAGTTCTTC. Filled out from reference TRBV7-8 and TRBJ2-1, the complete variable domain reads GAGVSQSPRYKVAKRGQDVALRCDPISGHVSLFWYQQALGQGPEFLTYFQNEAQLDKSGLPSDRFFAERPEGSVSTLKIQRTQQEDSAVYLCASLPRPGGAQNEQFFGPGTRLTVL.

V gene TRBV11-2 combines with J gene TRBJ1-1, with D unclear. This CDR3 comprises 14 residues. CDR1 is SGHAT, CDR2 FQNNGV, per germline. Trimming pared 5 bases from V and 1 base from J, leaving 11 bases between. CDR3 region: CASSLQVKNTEAFF. The CDR3 region has the DNA TGTGCCAGCAGCCTCCAAGTGAAGAACACTGAAGCTTTCTTT.

In its sample, this clone was seen many times. The same CDR3 also results from other DNA sequences found in this sample. The CDR3 here is CASSPVGDYGYTF. The CDR3 DNA follows: TGTGCCAGCTCACCCGTGGGGGACTATGGCTACACCTTC. The chain has TRBV18 and TRBJ1-2, with D maybe TRBD1 (5 bases). Germline CDR1 and CDR2: KGHSH and LQKENI. Trimming took 3 bases from V and 3 from J, leaving 8 bases between them. The CDR3 is 13 amino acids.

This clone was picked up one time. The V and J genes are TRBV19 and TRBJ2-7, with 7 bases lining up with TRBD1. This CDR3 spans 14 amino acids. The V gene end was trimmed by 5 bases and the J gene end by 7 bases; junction bases not matched to a gene: 11. Germline loops: CDR1 LNHDA, CDR2 SQIVND (reference sequence). In DNA form, the CDR3 reads TGTGCCAGTAGTGAACAGGGGCGCCTTGGGGAGCAGTACTTC. This sequence encodes CASSEQGRLGEQYF.

With respect to this clone: Its ends do not fully match the called genes, so a read error is possible. CDR3 in amino acids: CAGSTGFGEKLFF. CDR3 nucleotides: TGTGCCGGCAGCACAGGTTTTGGTGAAAAACTGTTTTTT. This rearrangement joins TRBV7-6 to TRBJ1-4; perhaps TRBD1 as D (5 bases). CDR1 SGHVS and CDR2 FNYEAQ come from the germline V gene. The CDR3 is 13 amino acids. Supplemented by reference TRBV7-6 and TRBJ1-4, the full variable domain reads GAGVSQSPRYKVTKRGQDVALRCDPISGHVSLYWYRQALGQGPEFLTYFNYEAQQDKSGLPNDRFSAERPEGSISTLTIQRTEQRDSAMYRCAGSTGFGEKLFFGSGTQLSVL.

The J gene is TRBJ1-5, the V gene TRBV4-3; D uncertain. The CDR3 loop spans 14 amino acids. V was pared by 4 bases and J by 9 bases, with 16 bases between. Germline V gene sequence: CDR1 LGHNA, CDR2 YSLEER. The CDR3 nucleotides are TGCGCCAGCAGCCCCCAATTAAACTTATGGCCCCAGCATTTT. Translated: CASSPQLNLWPQHF.

This clone was found once. The CDR3 is CASSIDSTGTEQYF. Here the CDR3 DNA reads TGTGCCAGTAGTATAGATTCGACAGGGACCGAGCAGTACTTC. This chain connects TRBV19 to TRBJ2-7, with TRBD1 identical over 7 bases. Germline assignment: CDR1 LNHDA and CDR2 SQIVND (reference sequence). The CDR3 runs to 14 residues. Trimming cost V 0 bases and J 6 bases; bases outside gene matches: 5.

This CDR3 is CASSAGGREWETQYF. CDR3 sequence (DNA): TGTGCCAGCAGCGCGGGCGGGCGGGAATGGGAGACCCAGTACTTC. V and J are TRBV5-6 and TRBJ2-5, with a possible D match to TRBD2 (6 bases). CDR1 and CDR2 (germline): SGHDT, YYEEEE. Trimming took 4 bases from V and 5 from J, leaving 18 bases between them. CDR3 size: 15 residues. Together with reference TRBV5-6 and TRBJ2-5, the CDR3 gives the full variable domain: DAGVTQSPTHLIKTRGQQVTLRCSPKSGHDTVSWYQQALGQGPQFIFQYYEEEERQRGNFPDRFSGHQFPNYSSELNVNALLLGDSALYLCASSAGGREWETQYFGPGTRLLVL.

This clone has only a few counts. This chain connects TRBV7-8 to TRBJ2-4; 7 nucleotides match TRBD2. CDR3 length equals 14 residues. Trimming removed 6 bases from V and 7 bases from J; junction bases left unmatched: 9. Germline loops: CDR1 SGHVS, CDR2 FQNEAQ. CDR3 bases: TGTGCCAGCAGGGCGCGGCGGGAGTCGAACATTCAGTACTTC. This translates into CASRARRESNIQYF.

The chain has TRBV7-9 and TRBJ1-1; D may be TRBD1 (6 bases). V was cut by 5 bases and J by 2 bases, with 9 bases left in between. Germline V gene lookup returns CDR1 SEHNR and CDR2 FQNEAQ (reference sequence). The CDR3 totals 13 residues. CDR3 DNA sequence: TGTGCCAGCAGCAGACAGGAAAACACTGAAGCTTTCTTT. Translation gives CASSRQENTEAFF.

This chain joins TRBV18 and TRBJ2-3; no clear D gene. V lost 5 bases, J lost 4 bases, and 10 bases lay in between. CDR3 size: 13 residues. Germline V gives CDR1 KGHSH, CDR2 LQKENI. This CDR3 is CASSKGPADTQYF. In DNA form, the CDR3 reads TGTGCCAGCTCAAAGGGCCCCGCAGATACGCAGTATTTT.

The genes are TRBV28 and TRBJ1-5, with D tentatively TRBD1 (6 bases). From germline, CDR1 is MDHEN and CDR2 SYDVKM. V was shortened by 6 bases and J by 4 bases, with 19 bases between the two germline ends. The length of the CDR3 is 16 residues. The chain's CDR3 is CASSSLPGASNQPQHF. CDR3 nucleotide sequence: TGTGCCAGCAGCTCCCTCCCAGGGGCTTCGAATCAGCCCCAGCATTTT.

This chain links TRBV12-5 with TRBJ2-2; TRBD1 might be the D (6 bases). The CDR3 length is 16 residues. Trimming took off 0 bases at V and 6 bases at J, with 14 bases between the two ends. CDR1 LGHNT and CDR2 FRNRAP come from the germline V gene. The CDR3 coding sequence is TGTGCTAGTGGTTTGGTACTAGGGGGAGACGCCGGGGAGCTGTTTTTT. Translation gives CASGLVLGGDAGELFF.

The J gene is TRBJ2-2, the V gene TRBV5-4, with D possibly TRBD2 on 6 matching bases. Trimming cost V 2 bases and J 2 bases, with 16 bases left between them. The germline gives CDR1 SGHNT, CDR2 YYREEE (reference sequence). CDR3 size: 17 residues. In nucleotides, the CDR3 is TGTGCCAGCAGCTTTTTTTCCGGGACTGGAAACACCGGGGAGCTGTTTTTT. Its protein product is CASSFFSGTGNTGELFF.

This chain joins TRBV7-6 and TRBJ1-5, with D possibly TRBD1 on 5 matching bases. Trimming cost V 5 bases and J 3 bases, with 20 bases left between them. This CDR3 has 17 amino acids. Germline-derived CDR1 and CDR2 are SGHVS and FNYEAQ. The CDR3 bases are TGTGCCAGCAGCCGGGGCCCCCGGCAGGGAATCAATCAGCCCCAGCATTTT. Translated: CASSRGPRQGINQPQHF.

This chain links TRBV2 with TRBJ2-3; tentative D call: TRBD2 (7 bases). The CDR3 covers 15 residues. Germline loops: CDR1 SNHLY, CDR2 FYNNEI. V was cut by 4 bases and J by 4 bases, with 15 bases left in between. The CDR3 loop is CASSGLDGGPDTQYF. For the CDR3, the DNA is TGTGCCAGCAGTGGTTTAGACGGGGGGCCAGATACGCAGTATTTT.

The rearrangement joins TRBV28 to TRBJ1-1; D remains ambiguous. Germline V gene sequence: CDR1 MDHEN, CDR2 SYDVKM. The ends were cut back, 6 bases at V and 0 bases at J, with 14 bases in the middle. CDR3 length equals 15 residues. CDR3 sequence (DNA): TGTGCCAGCAGAGTAAGCACGACAATGAACACTGAAGCTTTCTTT. Protein product: CASRVSTTMNTEAFF.

This clone was counted a few times. This chain links TRBV10-1 with TRBJ2-3; D is possibly TRBD2 (5 bases). CDR3 length: 13 residues. The germline V and J ends were trimmed by 2 bases and 6 bases, with 9 bases remaining between them. Germline lookup yields CDR1 WNHNN and CDR2 SYGVQD (reference sequence). CDR3 sequence: CASSEPPGDTQYF. Written as DNA, the CDR3 is TGCGCCAGCAGTGAGCCCCCGGGGGATACGCAGTATTTT.

The J gene is TRBJ1-2, the V gene TRBV6-1; 7 bases agree with TRBD1. Germline-derived CDR1 and CDR2 are MNHNS and SASEGT. This CDR3 has 13 amino acids. Germline trimming cut 4 bases from V and 8 bases from J; bases unmatched to any gene: 7. CDR3 sequence: CASSGGDRVGYTF. The CDR3 DNA reads TGTGCCAGCAGTGGGGGAGACAGGGTCGGCTACACCTTC.

The V and J genes are TRBV30 and TRBJ2-2, with D tentatively TRBD2 (6 bases). CDR3 size: 14 residues. Germline V gene sequence: CDR1 GTSNPN, CDR2 SVGIG (reference sequence). The V end was cut by 4 bases, the J end by 0 bases, with 9 bases between. The chain's CDR3 is CAWIGSTNTGELFF. CDR3 coding DNA: TGTGCCTGGATCGGGAGTACGAACACCGGGGAGCTGTTTTTT. Using reference TRBV30 and TRBJ2-2 for the parts outside the CDR3, the full variable domain is SQTIHQWPATLVQPVGSPLSLECTVEGTSNPNLYWYRQAAGRGLQLLFYSVGIGQISSEVPQNLSASRPQDRQFILSSKKLLLSDSGFYLCAWIGSTNTGELFFGEGSRLTVL.

J is TRBJ2-7 and V is TRBV6-1, with a tentative D call TRBD2 (6 bases). CDR3 size: 13 residues. Deletions cut 6 bases from V and 5 bases from J, with 14 bases between. Germline-derived CDR1 and CDR2 are MNHNS and SASEGT. The CDR3: CASSPTGVHEQYF. The CDR3 bases are TGTGCCAGCAGCCCCACGGGGGTCCACGAGCAGTACTTC.

V is TRBV6-5 and J is TRBJ2-1; 15 bases fit TRBD2. The germline CDR1 and CDR2 sequences are MNHEY and SVGAGI. CDR3 length: 14 amino acids. The ends lost 5 bases at V and 14 bases at J; junction bases unmatched: 7. Here the CDR3 DNA reads TGTGCCAGCAGTCCCGGACTAGCGGGAGGGAATAAGTTCTTC. This sequence encodes CASSPGLAGGNKFF.

The chain employs TRBV30 and TRBJ1-2; D possibly corresponds to TRBD1 (6 bases). The CDR3 contains 13 residues. CDR1 is GTSNPN and CDR2 is SVGIG in the germline V gene (reference sequence). V was shortened by 3 bases and J by 4 bases, with 12 bases between the two germline ends. As DNA, the CDR3 is TGTGCCTGGAGGAGGGGGTCTAGCTATGGCTACACCTTC. This sequence encodes CAWRRGSSYGYTF.

The V and J genes are TRBV9 and TRBJ1-3, with D maybe TRBD1 (5 bases). This CDR3 has 17 amino acids. V was pared by 3 bases and J by 0 bases, with 16 bases between. In germline, CDR1 is SGDLS, CDR2 YYNGEE. CDR3 loop: CASSAGGQGSSGNTIYF. Written as DNA, the CDR3 is TGTGCCAGCAGCGCGGGAGGGCAGGGAAGCTCTGGAAACACCATATATTTT. The full variable domain, its missing parts supplied by reference TRBV9 and TRBJ1-3, is DSGVTQTPKHLITATGQRVTLRCSPRSGDLSVYWYQQSLDQGLQFLIQYYNGEERAKGNILERFSAQQFPDLHSELNLSSLELGDSALYFCASSAGGQGSSGNTIYFGEGSWLTVV.

As DNA, the CDR3 is TGCGCCAGCAGCTTTTCCCGGACAGGGAAAGAGACCCAGTACTTC. Protein: CASSFSRTGKETQYF. The V call is TRBV5-1, the J call TRBJ2-5, with 8 bases lining up with TRBD1. With V trimmed by 2 bases and J by 3 bases, 6 bases remained unmatched. This CDR3 is 15 amino acids long. Germline V gene sequence: CDR1 SGHRS, CDR2 YFSETQ.

Comment on this clone: This could be a read error, since a much larger clone is one nucleotide away. This chain connects TRBV11-1 to TRBJ1-1; no clear D gene. Germline V gives CDR1 SGHAT, CDR2 FQDESV (reference sequence). Trimming took 5 bases from V and 3 from J, leaving 4 bases between them. The length of the CDR3 is 11 residues. Written as DNA, the CDR3 is TGTGCCAGCAGCCCAGACACTGAAGCTTTCTTT. This translates into CASSPDTEAFF.

This chain connects TRBV7-9 to TRBJ2-5, with a possible D match to TRBD1 (6 bases). CDR3 length: 15 residues. Germline assignment: CDR1 SEHNR and CDR2 FQNEAQ (reference sequence). V was clipped by 5 bases and J by 13 bases, with 26 bases between them. The CDR3 DNA reads TGTGCCAGCAGCCACGATTTGACAGGCGGGTCCTTAAGGTACTTC. This encodes CASSHDLTGGSLRYF.

A word on this clone: A clone one base away is much larger, so this may be a read error. Other DNA sequences of this sample code for an identical CDR3. This chain links TRBV6-5 with TRBJ1-6, with TRBD1 matching 8 bases. The ends lost 2 bases at V and 3 bases at J; junction bases unmatched: 0. The CDR3 runs to 15 residues. Germline values: CDR1 MNHEY, CDR2 SVGAGI. CDR3 sequence: CASSYGQGYNSPLHF. Written as DNA, the CDR3 is TGTGCCAGCAGTTACGGACAGGGCTATAATTCACCCCTCCACTTT.

This clone was recorded a few times. V gene TRBV11-2 combines with J gene TRBJ1-5; 7 bases map to TRBD1. The CDR3 consists of 16 residues. With 1 base clipped from V and 5 bases from J, the junction kept 8 bases outside the gene matches. The germline gives CDR1 SGHAT, CDR2 FQNNGV. CDR3 sequence (DNA): TGTGCCAGCAGCTTAGGCCCGAACAGGGGTGATCAGCCCCAGCATTTT. Its protein is CASSLGPNRGDQPQHF.

The CDR3 DNA reads as TGCAGCGCCGACACAAATCTCGGGACAGGGAATGGCTACACCTTC. It yields the protein CSADTNLGTGNGYTF. The chain joins TRBV29-1 to TRBJ1-2; 9 nucleotides agree with TRBD1. Looked up from germline, CDR1 is SQVTM and CDR2 is ANQGSEA. The J segment lost 6 bases and the V segment lost 7 bases, leaving 15 bases of the junction unmatched. The CDR3 contains 15 residues.